This TCR beta chain was found in a study of cytomegalovirus exposure and HLA in healthy donors. The germline V gene has CDR1 SGHNT and CDR2 YENEEA. The ends lost 4 bases at V and 0 bases at J; junction bases unmatched: 0. The CDR3 has 15 amino acids. Study results and caveats: In a later analysis, TCR association rates varied by HLA locus: DRB1 most, HLA-C fewest. With later analysis, a missense DCLRE1C variant became linked to TCR beta V- and J-gene trimming. TRBV6-2, TRBV6-3 and some other V segments were unresolvable in 87-base-pair reads. For most TCR sequences rarity was the rule, although some public TCRs occurred in many donors.

As regards this clone: Its matching antigen is unknown.

The PCR made use of 60 Vbeta and 13 Jbeta primers. Method: immunoSEQ multiplex PCR; TCRdb's copy keeps in-frame clones and lacks some. Its clone listing holds over 100,000 clones. The genes are TRBV11-3 and TRBJ2-1, with 10 bases aligning to TRBD2. The source of this sequence is a man aged 40-55 years in good health and CMV-seropositive. Material for sequencing was PBMCs. CDR3 nucleotide sequence: TGTGCCAGCAGCTCTAGCGGGGGCTCCTACAATGAGCAGTTCTTC. It translates to CASSSSGGSYNEQFF.